The sequence of this T cell receptor (beta chain) was determined in a study of early T cells in non-severe SARS-CoV-2 infection. The wider study: Chains stayed unpaired after sequencing of bulk RNA from unsorted whole blood.

There are 21 residues in the CDR3. CDR1 SEHNR and CDR2 FQNEAQ come from the germline V gene (reference sequence). The junction had 20 bases not matched to a gene; V was cut back by 5 bases and J by 1 base. As part of library construction, unique molecular identifiers were attached to individual cDNA molecules. Each CDR3 protein gets one entry after TCRdb re-called the 5' RACE reads with MiXCR. This sample has 60,000 to 90,000 distinct CDR3 sequences; approximately 16% occur once, and the top ten carry roughly 3%. This clonotype was seen a few times. Its antigen is undetermined. Study-wide findings and caveats: Reliance on VDJdb matching favored anti-spike CD8 responses; private and CD4 specificities were missed.

The chain uses TRBV7-9 and TRBJ2-6, with TRBD1 identical over 7 bases. Sequences were obtained from whole blood. This TCR derives from an adult who was a healthcare worker with PCR-confirmed SARS-CoV-2 infection or an uninfected control (not recorded which). In DNA, the CDR3 is TGTGCCAGCAGCCTGGACAGGCGCATAAGGGAAGGTTTTTCTGGGGCCAACGTCCTGACTTTC. Its protein product is CASSLDRRIREGFSGANVLTF.